This T cell receptor beta chain derives from a study of blood T cells in healthy people across ages. Germline CDR1 DFQATT, CDR2 SNEGSKA (reference sequence). The CDR3 length is 12 residues. A second PCR, run for about 6 to 11 cycles, used a sample-barcoded 5' primer plus a J-beta primer mix. A single record per CDR3 protein comes from TCRdb applying MiXCR to the 5' RACE reads. This repertoire shows 600,000 or so distinct CDR3 sequences, about 30% found once; its top ten account for roughly 14%. To note about this clonotype: An end of the junction differs from the germline gene, which may be a read error.

The rearrangement joins TRBV20-1 to TRBJ1-1; 8 positions match TRBD1. The sample was blood. This clonotype originated in an elderly woman in good health. As DNA, the CDR3 is TGCAGTCTGGACGGACAGGGCGCTGAAACTTTCTTT. Its translation is CSLDGQGAETFF.